This TCR beta chain was recorded in a study of T cell repertoires in cytomegalovirus infection. Turning to the study itself: Recently identified HLA-C-restricted CMV epitopes and well-studied HLA-B-restricted CMV epitopes were used by the study. Public TCR beta signatures marked donors with CMV infection and the matching HLA.

CDR1 SEHNR and CDR2 FQNEAQ come from the germline V gene (reference sequence). V lost 1 base, J lost 4 bases, and 7 bases stayed unmatched. The CDR3 spans 15 residues. This clonotype was recorded many times. Its specificity is not known. Study outcomes and limitations: The cumulative frequency of public TCR beta families distinguished individuals who carried CMV together with the relevant HLA. CMV-specific TCR beta clonotypes restricted by HLA-C were the ones dominating the ex vivo response.

In TCRdb, the reads were re-called with MiXCR into one record per CDR3 protein. Here the sample spans around 800,000 distinct CDR3 sequences, approximately 32% being singletons. The chain has TRBV7-9 and TRBJ2-7; TRBD2 matches 7 bases. This material consisted of cultured CD8+ T cells from PBMCs, taken from culture after CMV antigen stimulation. This receptor was taken from a human donor in good health (CMV status not recorded). Some clones in this sample may be carry-over from other donors' samples. The CDR3 loop reads CASSLGSGGYYEQYF. In DNA, the CDR3 is TGTGCCAGCAGCTTAGGATCGGGGGGATATTACGAGCAGTACTTC.